The clone carrying this T cell receptor (beta chain) was seen at least ten times. Antigen specificity is unknown. A single record per CDR3 protein comes from TCRdb applying MiXCR to the RACE reads. The sample has approximately 120,000 distinct CDR3 sequences; 9% to 9.5% are singletons. Documented time point: patch test 2, 6 weeks after DPC sensitization. Treatment indicated: therapeutic diphenylcyclopropenone sensitization with weekly scalp DPC. Total RNA was extracted from unfractionated whole blood. This entry belongs to a study of human T cells and chemical hapten exposure. V shed 1 base and J shed 2 bases, with 9 bases lying between them. This CDR3 spans 15 amino acids. The germline gives CDR1 MNHEY, CDR2 SMNVEV (reference sequence). Notes on the study in general: Donors had alopecia, so their immune response may differ from healthy people's. Expanded TCRs were compared with controls, and the expanded TCRs formed significantly more large CDR3 similarity clusters.

The rearrangement uses TRBV27 and TRBJ1-5; D ambiguous. The material was whole blood, obtained in connection with sensitization to the hapten diphenylcyclopropenone (DPC). This TCR derives from a woman aged 40 to 50 with alopecia areata. Some clones in this sample may be carry-over from other donors' samples. CDR3 sequence: CASSLYSAGNQPQHF. For the CDR3, the DNA is TGTGCCAGCAGTTTATATTCGGCAGGCAATCAGCCCCAGCATTTT.